This T cell receptor beta chain was documented in a study of blood T cell repertoires in COVID-19. About the study: Samples representing acute and convalescent COVID-19 were sourced from the United States, Italy and Spain.

J was trimmed by 0 bases and V by 7 bases; bases with no gene match: 9. Looked up from germline, CDR1 is SGHNT and CDR2 is YYREEE (reference sequence). CDR3 length: 16 amino acids. Cohort 3 donors counted as recovered after two negative PCRs, clearance, or resolved symptoms. The protocol was immunoSEQ multiplex PCR, while the TCRdb copy is restricted to in-frame clones and leaves out a portion. This sample yields 130,000 to 150,000 clones, of which over 80% are seen a single time; roughly 6.2% belongs to the top ten. The TCR comes from a woman in her thirties or forties who had recovered from COVID-19. This chain uses TRBV5-4 with TRBJ2-2, with TRBD2 identical over 7 bases. The specimen was PBMCs or T cells enriched from blood (not recorded which). The CDR3 sequence: CASSGTGGSNTGELFF. The CDR3 nucleotides read TGTGCCAGCTCCGGGACGGGAGGATCGAACACCGGGGAGCTGTTTTTT.